Included here is one TCR beta chain sequence, with context. Its specificity is unknown. Donors comprised healthy HIV-negative adults lacking recent acute infections or vaccinations. Using immunoSEQ multiplex PCR, the repertoire was profiled, and TCRdb retains in-frame clones only, with some absent. The sample shows over a million clones, 65% to 75% of them seen only once. This CDR3 has 17 amino acids. The V gene's germline CDR1 is MGHRA and CDR2 YSYEKL. Germline trimming cut 0 bases from V and 6 bases from J; bases unmatched to any gene: 6. The sample comes from a study of shared clonotypes between healthy human individuals. Study details: CD4 naive and CD4 memory each took three plates per donor, while CD8 naive took two and CD8 memory one. General study points: Sampling used blood alone; tissue repertoires probably differ. Compared with memory subsets, naive subsets generally had larger estimated richness.

This chain uses TRBV4-1 with TRBJ1-6; 9 bases align to TRBD1. The TCR was taken from a man younger than 35 in good health. What was sequenced was memory CD4+ T cells sorted from blood. Subset denoted: CD45RA-negative fraction. In DNA, the CDR3 is TGCGCCAGCAGCCAAGAGAGTCGGACAGGGGTTAATTCACCCCTCCACTTT. This translates into CASSQESRTGVNSPLHF.